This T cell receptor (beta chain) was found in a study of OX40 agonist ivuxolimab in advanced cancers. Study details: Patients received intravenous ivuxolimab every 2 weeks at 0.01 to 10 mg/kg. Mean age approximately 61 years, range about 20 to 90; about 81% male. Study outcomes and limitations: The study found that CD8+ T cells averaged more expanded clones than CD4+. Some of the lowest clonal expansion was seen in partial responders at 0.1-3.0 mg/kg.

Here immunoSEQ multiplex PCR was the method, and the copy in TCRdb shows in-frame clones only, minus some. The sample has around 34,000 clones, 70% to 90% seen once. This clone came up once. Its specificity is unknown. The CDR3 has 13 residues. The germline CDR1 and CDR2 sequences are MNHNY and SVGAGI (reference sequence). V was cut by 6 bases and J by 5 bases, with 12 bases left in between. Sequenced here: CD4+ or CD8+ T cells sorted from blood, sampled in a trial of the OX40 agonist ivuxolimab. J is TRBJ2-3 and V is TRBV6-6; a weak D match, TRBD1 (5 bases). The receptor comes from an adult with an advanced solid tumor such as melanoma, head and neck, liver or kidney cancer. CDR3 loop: CASRVGAKDTQYF. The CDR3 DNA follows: TGTGCCAGCAGGGTAGGGGCAAAAGATACGCAGTATTTT.